This is a list of T cell receptor beta chains from one sample in a study of identical twins. TCRdb recomputed calls from the 5' RACE reads with MiXCR, one row per CDR3 protein. The data hold around 250,000 distinct CDR3 sequences, with about 12% observed a single time. These sequences were also reported in another study, on yellow fever vaccine responses in identical twins.

The sample consisted of memory (CD45RO+) T cells sorted from blood. The receptors were sampled from a young woman in good health. CDR3s include the opening cysteine and the closing phenylalanine or tryptophan. Fields, in order: V gene, J gene, clone size, CDR3 protein. Size is stated for part of the rows, as once, few or many counts, or as a class when the clone is expanded.

TRBV6-2/TRBV6-3	TRBJ1-2	few	CASSYPGQRYGYTF
TRBV18	TRBJ2-7	once	CASSREVAGGISYEQYF
TRBV4-2	TRBJ2-7	few	CASSQVGGSGPAREQYF
TRBV14	TRBJ2-1	-	CASSPLRAGLAYNEQFF
TRBV12-3/TRBV12-4	TRBJ1-2	few	CASRPGQGAISYTF
TRBV7-6	TRBJ2-2	-	CASSKSIDRGNTGELFF
TRBV20-1	TRBJ2-7	-	CSAEGTGVLNEQYF
TRBV15	TRBJ2-2	many	CATSPGTSGGLNTGELFF
TRBV7-8	TRBJ2-7	-	CASSLGGLAGSYEQYF
TRBV28	TRBJ2-7	-	CASSFSGQGTYEQYF
TRBV4-3	TRBJ2-7	few	CASSQLAGGPGEQYF
TRBV20-1	TRBJ2-1	few	CSAPLPGGTNEQFF
TRBV7-9	TRBJ1-3	many	CASSSELGRPSTGNTIYF
TRBV18	TRBJ2-7	-	CASSPGGTSYEQYF
TRBV5-1	TRBJ1-4	many	CASSFGQLNEKLFF
TRBV18	TRBJ2-2	-	CASSPPSSHTGELFF
TRBV29-1	TRBJ1-2	-	CSVGQGMPYGYTF
TRBV10-3	TRBJ1-1	few	CAISESNVKAFF
TRBV4-2	TRBJ1-2	many	CASTVSTGGYGYTF
TRBV5-1	TRBJ2-5	many	CASSITGTGKETQYF
TRBV12-3/TRBV12-4	TRBJ1-5	few	CASREGGRSNQPQHF
TRBV10-2	TRBJ2-3	few	CASSEFGGNPTSTDTQYF
TRBV3-1	TRBJ2-3	-	CASSQIAGTGVQYF
TRBV20-1	TRBJ2-5	-	CSASPQGVETQYF
TRBV20-1	TRBJ2-1	-	CSARPLAEYEQFF
TRBV27	TRBJ2-3	few	CASSLVGGPSDTQYF
TRBV6-5	TRBJ2-1	few	CASSYSAGLAPFF
TRBV9	TRBJ2-2	many	CASSVVRGELFF
TRBV20-1	TRBJ2-3	few	CSADSGHRGSDTQYF
TRBV7-8	TRBJ2-5	-	CASSGASGGRSETQYF
TRBV10-3	TRBJ2-3	few	CAISEELAGADTQYF
TRBV6-5	TRBJ2-7	-	CASRDTGSEQYF
TRBV4-2	TRBJ2-2	few	CASSQEGGGGSTGELFF
TRBV9	TRBJ1-6	few	CASSVPGANSPLHF
TRBV12-3/TRBV12-4	TRBJ2-5	-	CASNRAPGVGAETQYF
TRBV20-1	TRBJ2-4	few	CSANEGNWQNIQYF
TRBV6-2/TRBV6-3	TRBJ2-1	few	CASSAELYNEQFF
TRBV5-1	TRBJ2-4	many	CASSGSHRYGDIQYF
TRBV6-1	TRBJ1-6	many	CASSLDRGLTLHF
TRBV30	TRBJ2-5	-	CAWSGTVETQYF
TRBV6-6	TRBJ2-4	-	CVSSTNVIQYF
TRBV6-1	TRBJ2-7	-	CASGEHGGRLAGGGYEQYF
TRBV29-1	TRBJ2-1	many	CSVWDRGQDEQFF
TRBV28	TRBJ2-1	-	CASSPGWTSGSRNNEQFF
TRBV2	TRBJ2-5	-	CASSPWVGKETQYF
TRBV5-8	TRBJ2-5	many	CASSFYQGVETQYF
TRBV30	TRBJ2-7	-	CAWNPLAGYYEQYF
TRBV7-2	TRBJ2-1	-	CASSSPVVYEQFF
TRBV6-5	TRBJ2-7	few	CASSYLGQGASNEQYF
TRBV29-1	TRBJ2-7	many	CSYRGSYEQYF
TRBV7-2	TRBJ2-5	-	CASSPGRTKETQYF
TRBV15	TRBJ2-4	many	CATSNQAGAKNIQYF
TRBV2	TRBJ2-7	many	CASKETVHEQYF
TRBV4-1	TRBJ1-5	many	CASSLEGMSNQPQHF
TRBV4-1	TRBJ2-4	-	CASSPLSKNIQYF
TRBV3-1	TRBJ2-2	-	CASSHVSTGELFF
TRBV6-9	TRBJ2-7	-	CASSYGGDYEQYF
TRBV11-2	TRBJ2-3	many	CASSPGGWPQGQYF
TRBV6-6	TRBJ1-1	-	CASSRQGETEAFF
TRBV6-1	TRBJ2-7	-	CASSVAQSVSGSAYEQYF